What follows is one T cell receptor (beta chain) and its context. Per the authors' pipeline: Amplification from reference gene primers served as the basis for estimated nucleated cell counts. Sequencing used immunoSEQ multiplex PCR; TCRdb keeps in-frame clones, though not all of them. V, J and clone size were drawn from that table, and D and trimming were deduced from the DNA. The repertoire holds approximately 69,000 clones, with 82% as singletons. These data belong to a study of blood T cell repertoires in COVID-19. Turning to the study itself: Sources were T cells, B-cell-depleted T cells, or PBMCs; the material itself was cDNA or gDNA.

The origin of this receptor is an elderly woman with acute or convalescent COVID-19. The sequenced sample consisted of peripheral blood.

CDR3 sequence (DNA): TGTGCCAGCAGCTTTCCGGGACAAGGGGGCTATGGCTACACCTTC. Its protein product is CASSFPGQGGYGYTF. The rearrangement uses TRBV3-1 (or the pseudogene TRBV3-2) and TRBJ1-2, with D possibly being TRBD1 (6 bases). The ends were cut back, 5 bases at V and 4 bases at J, with 17 bases in the middle. From germline, CDR1 is LGHDT and CDR2 YNNKEL (reference sequence). This CDR3 contains 15 residues.